This T cell receptor (beta chain) was found in a study of cytomegalovirus exposure and HLA in healthy donors. PCR employed 60 Vbeta and 13 Jbeta primers. TCRdb's table, derived via immunoSEQ multiplex PCR, lists solely in-frame clones and lacks some. The sample lists some 190,000 clones, more than 65% occurring once. The CDR3 loop spans 17 amino acids. Trimming removed 0 bases at V and 4 bases at J, with 17 bases between. Germline V gene data show CDR1 as SGDLS and CDR2 as YYNGEE. The chain is built from TRBV9 and TRBJ1-3; D call uncertain. The sequence was collected from a man in his forties or fifties in good health and CMV-seropositive. What was sequenced was PBMCs. CDR3 nucleotide sequence: TGTGCCAGCAGCGTAGAAGCCGGGTCCAACGGGGGAAACACCATATATTTT. It encodes CASSVEAGSNGGNTIYF.